This is a list of T cell receptor beta chains from one sample in a study of regulatory T cells in long-lasting Graves disease. TCRdb fed the multiplex PCR reads into MiXCR, producing one record per CDR3 protein. The sample lists around 250,000 distinct CDR3 sequences, 15% to 20% occurring once. In addition, the sample was reused for a study of T cells in Graves' hyperthyroidism and ophthalmopathy.

Source: peripheral blood mononuclear cells (PBMCs), taken at new diagnosis, from a patient treated with antithyroid drugs. The receptors derive from a woman aged 25 to 39 with Graves disease. Both conserved end residues are part of each CDR3. A D gene is named only where the DNA matches it firmly. Rows give clone size only sometimes, using once, few, many, or a class for an expanded clone.

>13|-|TRBV19|few|TRBJ1-1
CASSIIGQPEAFF
TGTGCCAGTAGTATAATTGGGCAGCCTGAAGCTTTCTTT
>15|-|TRBV7-9|many|TRBJ1-1
CASSSSGPWGTEAFF
TGTGCCAGCAGTTCTTCCGGGCCGTGGGGCACTGAAGCTTTCTTT
>17|TRBD2|TRBV20-1|many|TRBJ2-3
CSAVSSRLAGSTDTQYF
TGCAGTGCCGTCAGCTCGCGACTAGCGGGGAGCACAGATACGCAGTATTTT
>14|-|TRBV11-2|-|TRBJ2-1
CASSPPPSYNEQFF
TGTGCCAGCAGCCCGCCCCCTTCCTACAATGAGCAGTTCTTC
>13|-|TRBV19|-|TRBJ2-7
CASSDSAEMEQYF
TGTGCCAGTAGTGACTCAGCAGAGATGGAGCAGTACTTC
>16|-|TRBV12-3/TRBV12-4|many|TRBJ1-5
CASSLGGRRLLQPQHF
TGTGCCAGCAGTTTGGGTGGCAGAAGGCTTCTTCAGCCCCAGCATTTT
>14|-|TRBV5-4|-|TRBJ1-6
CASSRLDSNSPLHF
TGTGCCAGCAGCCGCCTAGACAGTAATTCACCCCTCCACTTT
>15|-|TRBV24-1|many|TRBJ2-5
CATSDPKGGQETQYF
TGTGCCACCAGTGATCCCAAAGGTGGGCAAGAGACCCAGTACTTC
>14|-|TRBV7-2|-|TRBJ1-1
CASSSRVQITEAFF
TGTGCCAGCAGCTCCCGGGTACAGATCACTGAAGCTTTCTTT
>15|-|TRBV6-5|many|TRBJ1-1
CASSYLGERTAEAFF
TGTGCCAGCAGTTACTTAGGAGAAAGGACAGCTGAAGCTTTCTTT
>14|-|TRBV3-1|many|TRBJ1-2
CASSQGTGYGGYTF
TGTGCCAGCAGCCAAGGGACCGGTTACGGTGGCTACACCTTC
>13|-|TRBV3-1|many|TRBJ1-4
CASSPPGVEKLFF
TGTGCCAGCAGCCCCCCTGGGGTCGAAAAACTGTTTTTT
>13|-|TRBV5-1|-|TRBJ2-1
CASSLLTSNEQFF
TGCGCCAGCAGCCTCTTGACCAGCAACGAGCAGTTCTTC
>15|-|TRBV2|many|TRBJ2-3
CASSEASASSDTQYF
TGTGCCAGCAGTGAAGCCTCCGCGTCGTCAGATACGCAGTATTTT
>17|TRBD1|TRBV14|few|TRBJ1-3
CASSQVPGQGAGNTIYF
TGTGCCAGCAGCCAAGTTCCGGGACAGGGGGCTGGAAACACCATATATTTT
>14|-|TRBV12-3/TRBV12-4|-|TRBJ2-6
CASSPRSGANVLTF
TGTGCCAGCAGTCCCAGGTCGGGGGCCAACGTCCTGACTTTC
>13|-|TRBV7-6|many|TRBJ1-2
CASSTGGVFGYTF
TGTGCCAGCAGCACTGGGGGGGTGTTTGGCTACACCTTC
>13|-|TRBV9|-|TRBJ2-1
CASSASRVNEQFF
TGTGCCAGCAGCGCGTCCAGGGTCAATGAGCAGTTCTTC
>14|-|TRBV18|many|TRBJ1-5
CASSLGESNQPQHF
TGTGCCAGCTCTCTGGGGGAAAGCAATCAGCCCCAGCATTTT
>15|TRBD2|TRBV12-3/TRBV12-4|-|TRBJ2-2
CASSTGLADTGELFF
TGTGCCAGCAGTACGGGACTAGCGGATACCGGGGAGCTGTTTTTT
>16|TRBD1|TRBV27|many|TRBJ1-2
CASSLSPDRVVYGYTF
TGTGCCAGCAGTTTATCCCCCGACAGGGTAGTATATGGCTACACCTTC
>15|-|TRBV4-1|many|TRBJ2-1
CASSQDPGAGGEQFF
TGCGCCAGCAGCCAAGATCCCGGGGCGGGTGGTGAGCAGTTCTTC